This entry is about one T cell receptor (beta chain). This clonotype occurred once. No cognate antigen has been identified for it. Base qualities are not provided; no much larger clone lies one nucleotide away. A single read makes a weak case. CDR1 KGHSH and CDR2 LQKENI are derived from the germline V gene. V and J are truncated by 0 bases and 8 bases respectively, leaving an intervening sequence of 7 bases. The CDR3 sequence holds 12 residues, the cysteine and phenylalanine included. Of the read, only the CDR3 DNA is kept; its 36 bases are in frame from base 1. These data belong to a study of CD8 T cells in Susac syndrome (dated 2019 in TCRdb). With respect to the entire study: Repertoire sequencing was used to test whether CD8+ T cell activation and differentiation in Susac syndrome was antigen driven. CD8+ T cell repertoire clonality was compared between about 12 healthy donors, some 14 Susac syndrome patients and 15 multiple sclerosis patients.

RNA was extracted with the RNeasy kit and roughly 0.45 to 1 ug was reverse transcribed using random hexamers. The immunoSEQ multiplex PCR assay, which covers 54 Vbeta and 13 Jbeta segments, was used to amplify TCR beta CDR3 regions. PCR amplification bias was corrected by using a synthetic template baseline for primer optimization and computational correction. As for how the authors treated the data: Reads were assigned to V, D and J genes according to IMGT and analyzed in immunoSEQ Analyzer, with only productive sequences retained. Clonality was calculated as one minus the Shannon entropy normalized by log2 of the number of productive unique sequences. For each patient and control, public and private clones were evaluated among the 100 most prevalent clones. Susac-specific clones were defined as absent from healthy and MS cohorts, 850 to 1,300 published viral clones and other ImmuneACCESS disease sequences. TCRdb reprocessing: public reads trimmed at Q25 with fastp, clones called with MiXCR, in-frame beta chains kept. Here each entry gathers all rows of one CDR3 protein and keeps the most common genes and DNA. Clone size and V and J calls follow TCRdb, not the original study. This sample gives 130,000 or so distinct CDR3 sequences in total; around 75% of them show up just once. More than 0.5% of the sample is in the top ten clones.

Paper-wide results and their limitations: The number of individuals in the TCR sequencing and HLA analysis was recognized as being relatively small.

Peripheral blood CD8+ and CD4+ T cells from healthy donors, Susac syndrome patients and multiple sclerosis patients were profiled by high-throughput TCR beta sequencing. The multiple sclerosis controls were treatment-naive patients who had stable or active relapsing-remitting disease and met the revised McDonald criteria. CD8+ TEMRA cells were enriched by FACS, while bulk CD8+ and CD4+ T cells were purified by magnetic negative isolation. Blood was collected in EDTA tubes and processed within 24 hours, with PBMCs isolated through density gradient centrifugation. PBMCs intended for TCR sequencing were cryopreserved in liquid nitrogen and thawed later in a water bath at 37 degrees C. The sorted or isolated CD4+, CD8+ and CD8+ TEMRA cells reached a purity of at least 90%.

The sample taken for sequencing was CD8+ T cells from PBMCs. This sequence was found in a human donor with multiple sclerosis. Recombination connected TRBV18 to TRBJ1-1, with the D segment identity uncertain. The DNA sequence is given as TGTGCCAGCTCACCACCTTATACCGAAGCTTTCTTT. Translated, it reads CASSPPYTEAFF.